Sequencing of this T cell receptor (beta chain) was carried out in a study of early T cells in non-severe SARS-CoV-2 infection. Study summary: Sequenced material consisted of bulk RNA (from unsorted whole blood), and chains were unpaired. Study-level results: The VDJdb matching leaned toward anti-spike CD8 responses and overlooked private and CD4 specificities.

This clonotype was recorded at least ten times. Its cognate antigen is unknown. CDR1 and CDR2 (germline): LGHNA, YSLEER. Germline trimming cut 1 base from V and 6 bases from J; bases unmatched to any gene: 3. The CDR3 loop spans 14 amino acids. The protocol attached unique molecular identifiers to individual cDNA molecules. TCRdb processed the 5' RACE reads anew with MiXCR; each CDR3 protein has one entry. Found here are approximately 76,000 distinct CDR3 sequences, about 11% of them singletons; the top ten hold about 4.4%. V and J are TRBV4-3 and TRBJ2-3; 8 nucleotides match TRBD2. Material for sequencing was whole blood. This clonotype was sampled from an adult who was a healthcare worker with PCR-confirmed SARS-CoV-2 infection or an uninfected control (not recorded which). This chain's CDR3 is CASSQAGLADTQYF. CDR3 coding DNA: TGCGCCAGCAGCCAAGCCGGACTAGCTGATACGCAGTATTTT.